The 12 T cell receptor beta chains reported below all come from one sample, sequenced in a study of identical twins (dated by TCRdb to the mid-2010s). Receptors were amplified or captured by 5' RACE. The instrument given in TCRdb is Illumina HiSeq 2000. Using fastp at Q25 and MiXCR, TCRdb reprocessed the public reads and kept productive beta chains. Duplicate CDR3 protein sequences are folded into a single record with the most common DNA and genes. In this sample the table shows about 100,000 distinct CDR3 sequences, about 5.6% of which occur a single time. 9.5% to 15% of the sample comes from the top ten. The sequencing input was memory T cells sorted from blood. The intended sense of this specimen's cell subset or site label: CD45RO+ enriched T cells. Receptors originate from a woman aged 50 to 60 in good health.

The CDR3 sequence: CASSSHTIYF. For the CDR3, the DNA is TGTGCCAGCAGCTCTCACACCATATATTTT. The chain links TRBV6-6 to TRBJ1-3; D is unclear. This CDR3 contains 10 residues. Trimming pared 6 bases from V and 8 bases from J, leaving 5 bases between. Germline-derived CDR1 and CDR2 are MNHNY and SVGAGI (reference sequence).

This clonotype was observed many times. The chain uses TRBV3-1 and TRBJ2-5, with 8 bases fitting TRBD2. The junction had 11 bases not matched to a gene; V was cut back by 6 bases and J by 5 bases. The length of the CDR3 is 15 residues. CDR1 LGHDT and CDR2 YNNKEL come from the germline V gene (reference sequence). CDR3 DNA: TGTGCCAGCAGATTTAGCGGGAACCCCTCGGAGACCCAGTACTTC. Translation gives CASRFSGNPSETQYF.

This clonotype came up many times. V gene TRBV20-1 combines with J gene TRBJ2-7; the match to TRBD2 covers 10 bases. Per the germline V gene, CDR1 is DFQATT and CDR2 is SNEGSKA (reference sequence). The CDR3 sequence is 16 residues long. The J segment lost 2 bases and the V segment lost 1 base, leaving 8 bases of the junction unmatched. For the CDR3, the DNA is TGCAGTGCTAGAGGCATACCGGGACTAGCGCCCTACGAGCAGTACTTC. This codes for CSARGIPGLAPYEQYF.

This clonotype was picked up many times. This sequence joins TRBV20-1 and TRBJ2-1; TRBD2 matches at 10 bases. Germline V lookup: CDR1 DFQATT, CDR2 SNEGSKA (reference sequence). The ends lost 3 bases at V and 10 bases at J; junction bases unmatched: 9. This CDR3 region has 14 residues. The CDR3 DNA sequence: TGCAGTGCTAGGCGGTCTAGCGGGAGAAGGGAGCAGTTCTTC. Protein sequence: CSARRSSGRREQFF.

This clonotype was counted ten times or more. This chain uses TRBV24-1 with TRBJ2-1; D may be TRBD2 (6 bases). The ends were cut back, 5 bases at V and 5 bases at J, with 18 bases in the middle. The CDR3 is 16 amino acids. CDR1 is KGHDR and CDR2 is SFDVKD in the germline V gene. CDR3 sequence reads: CATSGEEGRANNEQFF. The CDR3 nucleotides read TGTGCCACCAGTGGGGAGGAGGGGCGCGCAAACAATGAGCAGTTCTTC.

This clonotype occurred many times. This sequence joins TRBV6-6 and TRBJ2-3; D may be TRBD2 (5 bases). Trimming cost V 6 bases and J 3 bases, with 22 bases left between them. Germline values: CDR1 MNHNY, CDR2 SVGAGI (reference sequence). CDR3 length equals 17 residues. The CDR3 sequence: CASRGPLEGLRTDTQYF. CDR3 in DNA: TGTGCCAGCAGGGGCCCGCTCGAGGGATTAAGGACAGATACGCAGTATTTT.

The chain couples TRBV5-5 to TRBJ1-4; a possible D gene is TRBD1 (5 bases). This CDR3 has 13 residues. V lost 7 bases, J lost 8 bases, and 15 bases lay in between. Germline V gives CDR1 SGHKS, CDR2 YYEKEE (reference sequence). Here the CDR3 reads CASARGYSEKLFF. The CDR3 nucleotides read TGTGCCAGCGCCCGGGGGTATTCAGAAAAACTGTTTTTT. The complete variable domain, with remaining parts taken from reference TRBV5-5 and TRBJ1-4, reads DAGVTQSPTHLIKTRGQQVTLRCSPISGHKSVSWYQQVLGQGPQFIFQYYEKEERGRGNFPDRFSARQFPNYSSELNVNALLLGDSALYLCASARGYSEKLFFGSGTQLSVL.

This clonotype was recorded at least ten times. V gene TRBV7-8 combines with J gene TRBJ2-7; 9 bases agree with TRBD2. Germline V CDR1 and CDR2: SGHVS, FQNEAQ. The CDR3 has 14 residues. The trim removed 4 bases at V and 4 bases at J, leaving 5 bases unmatched. CDR3 in amino acids: CASSSLAGAYEQYV. The CDR3 DNA follows: TGTGCCAGCAGCTCTTTAGCGGGAGCGTACGAGCAGTACGTC.

This clonotype was recorded many times. The chain employs TRBV29-1 and TRBJ1-2; D call uncertain. Trimming stripped 1 base from V and 0 bases from J, with 9 bases between. The CDR3 spans 14 residues. The germline gives CDR1 SQVTM, CDR2 ANQGSEA. CDR3 loop: CSVEGLLANYGYTF. DNA for the CDR3: TGCAGCGTTGAAGGACTGCTAGCTAACTATGGCTACACCTTC.

This clonotype was found a few times. The CDR3 DNA is TGTGCCAGCAGCTATCCGTTTGTGGGGGGCCAAGAGACCCAGTACTTC. Translated: CASSYPFVGGQETQYF. This chain connects TRBV7-9 to TRBJ2-5; D is perhaps TRBD2 (6 bases). Trimming removed 4 bases at V and 1 base at J, with 16 bases between. The CDR3 is made up of 16 amino acids. Germline loops: CDR1 SEHNR, CDR2 FQNEAQ (reference sequence).

The chain couples TRBV5-1 to TRBJ1-1; no definite D call. This CDR3 is 15 amino acids long. Trimming removed 0 bases at V and 2 bases at J, with 11 bases between. CDR1 is SGHRS, CDR2 YFSETQ, per germline. The CDR3 DNA is TGCGCCAGCAGCTTGGTCGGACCCTCTAACACTGAAGCTTTCTTT. Translated: CASSLVGPSNTEAFF.

This clonotype has a count of ten or more. The chain employs TRBV7-9 and TRBJ2-6; 7 bases are a match to TRBD2. The CDR3 length is 17 residues. V trimming: 1 base; J trimming: 2 bases; junction bases outside the gene matches: 5. Germline V gene sequence: CDR1 SEHNR, CDR2 FQNEAQ (reference sequence). CDR3 nucleotides: TGTGCCAGCAGCTTAGGGGGAGGGACGGCTGGGGCCAACGTCCTGACTTTC. As protein: CASSLGGGTAGANVLTF.